This T cell receptor (beta chain) is from a study of blood T cell repertoires in COVID-19. The V gene's germline CDR1 is SGHTA and CDR2 FQGNSA. The CDR3 runs to 13 residues. Trimming cost V 5 bases and J 9 bases, with 11 bases left between them. Using immunoSEQ multiplex PCR, the repertoire was profiled, and TCRdb retains in-frame clones only, with some absent. The data show some 270,000 clones, 70% to 90% seen once. Sequenced input: PBMCs or T cells enriched from blood (not recorded which). This chain connects TRBV7-2 to TRBJ1-6, with unresolved D. The receptor's source is a woman aged 30 to 39 with acute COVID-19. CDR3 loop: CASSPQDSSPLHF. For the CDR3, the DNA is TGTGCCAGCAGCCCTCAGGATAGTTCACCCCTCCACTTT. The full variable domain, with the rest looked up from reference TRBV7-2 and TRBJ1-6, is GAGVSQSPSNKVTEKGKDVELRCDPISGHTALYWYRQSLGQGLEFLIYFQGNSAPDKSGLPSDRFSAERTGGSVSTLTIQRTQQEDSAVYLCASSPQDSSPLHFGNGTRLTVT.